Following are 11 T cell receptor beta chains from one sample sequenced in a study of T cell responses to AZD1222 COVID-19 vaccine. The table came from immunoSEQ multiplex PCR; TCRdb's copy has only in-frame clones and leaves some out. The sample records over 120,000 clones, around nine tenths being singletons. Sequenced here: peripheral blood, sampled 28 days after the second AZD1222 dose. These receptors were obtained from an adult who received the AZD1222 COVID-19 vaccine.

This sequence joins TRBV9 and TRBJ1-3; unclear D gene. Germline V gene sequence: CDR1 SGDLS, CDR2 YYNGEE. This CDR3 has 16 residues. Trimming removed 4 bases from V and 0 bases from J, with 14 bases in between. CDR3 amino acids: CASSTAGVASGNTIYF. The CDR3 DNA sequence: TGTGCCAGCAGCACCGCCGGGGTAGCCTCTGGAAACACCATATATTTT.

This clone was observed a single time. The rearrangement links TRBV4-3 to TRBJ1-1, with D perhaps TRBD1 (6 bases). Germline-derived CDR1 and CDR2 are LGHNA and YSLEER. The CDR3 runs 13 residues. V was cut by 3 bases and J by 7 bases, with 12 bases left in between. This chain's CDR3 is CASSQDRRLEAFF. Here the CDR3 DNA reads TGCGCCAGCAGCCAGGACAGACGGCTTGAAGCTTTCTTT.

V gene TRBV28 combines with J gene TRBJ1-5; 8 positions agree with TRBD1. The CDR3 consists of 16 residues. The germline V gene has CDR1 MDHEN and CDR2 SYDVKM. V shed 5 bases, J shed 0 bases, and the junction held 6 bases outside the gene matches. The CDR3 DNA is TGTGCCAGCAGTACACTGCAGGGGGCTAGCAATCAGCCCCAGCATTTT. Translated, it gives CASSTLQGASNQPQHF.

There are a few counts of this clone. Here the CDR3 reads CASSATEANYGYTF. CDR3 in DNA: TGTGCCAGCAGTGCGACAGAAGCTAACTATGGCTACACCTTC. The gene calls are TRBV25-1 and TRBJ1-2, with D possibly TRBD1 on 5 matching bases. The ends were cut back, 4 bases at V and 0 bases at J, with 9 bases in the middle. The germline CDR1 and CDR2 sequences are MGHDK and SYGVNS. This CDR3 is built from 14 residues.

V usage is TRBV2 and J usage is TRBJ2-7; unclear D gene. From germline, CDR1 is SNHLY and CDR2 FYNNEI. Trimming shortened V by 4 bases and J by 0 bases, and 10 bases separated the two germline ends. The CDR3 is 14 residues long. The CDR3 DNA sequence: TGTGCCAGCAGTGCGAGACGGGTCTCCTACGAGCAGTACTTC. Protein product: CASSARRVSYEQYF.

This rearrangement joins TRBV7-2 to TRBJ2-1, with a possible D match to TRBD2 (6 bases). V was cut by 0 bases and J by 3 bases, with 9 bases left in between. The CDR3 has 15 amino acids. From germline, CDR1 is SGHTA and CDR2 FQGNSA. Written as DNA, the CDR3 is TGTGCCAGCAGCTTAGCCCGGGAGAACTACAATGAGCAGTTCTTC. It is translated as CASSLARENYNEQFF.

This clone was found a few times. This sequence joins TRBV6-5 and TRBJ2-2; possible D gene TRBD2, 5 bases. The germline V and J ends were trimmed by 8 bases and 5 bases, with 15 bases remaining between them. The CDR3 totals 14 residues. CDR1 is MNHEY, CDR2 SVGAGI, per germline. The CDR3 spells CASQLGAATGELFF. CDR3 in DNA: TGTGCCAGCCAACTAGGAGCAGCGACCGGGGAGCTGTTTTTT.

The chain couples TRBV4-1 to TRBJ1-3; D remains ambiguous. Germline loops: CDR1 MGHRA, CDR2 YSYEKL. Trimming took off 3 bases at V and 0 bases at J, with 6 bases between the two ends. The CDR3 is made up of 14 amino acids. In DNA, the CDR3 is TGCGCCAGCAGCCAGGGCCACTCTGGAAACACCATATATTTT. This codes for CASSQGHSGNTIYF.

The CDR3 DNA sequence: TGTGCCAGCAGCCCCGGGACAGGGGGGTATGAGCAGTTCTTC. Its translation: CASSPGTGGYEQFF. The V and J genes are TRBV6-4 and TRBJ2-1, with 11 bases that match TRBD1. The V gene end was trimmed by 6 bases and the J gene end by 8 bases; junction bases not matched to a gene: 6. Germline-derived CDR1 and CDR2 are MRHNA and SNTAGT. The CDR3 runs 14 residues.

The chain couples TRBV27 to TRBJ1-2; unclear D gene. The V end was cut by 0 bases, the J end by 7 bases, with 12 bases between. From germline, CDR1 is MNHEY and CDR2 SMNVEV (reference sequence). The CDR3 is made up of 14 amino acids. The CDR3 nucleotides are TGTGCCAGCAGTTTATCCCCGGGGAGCGGTGGCTACACCTTC. This encodes CASSLSPGSGGYTF.

This clone showed up just once. The chain joins TRBV28 to TRBJ2-7; 9 bases map to TRBD1. CDR3 length equals 14 residues. J lost 6 bases, V lost 4 bases, and 7 bases had no gene match. Germline values: CDR1 MDHEN, CDR2 SYDVKM. DNA of the CDR3: TGTGCCAGCAGTTCCCTACAGGGGGCTAGCGAGCAGTACTTC. This sequence encodes CASSSLQGASEQYF.